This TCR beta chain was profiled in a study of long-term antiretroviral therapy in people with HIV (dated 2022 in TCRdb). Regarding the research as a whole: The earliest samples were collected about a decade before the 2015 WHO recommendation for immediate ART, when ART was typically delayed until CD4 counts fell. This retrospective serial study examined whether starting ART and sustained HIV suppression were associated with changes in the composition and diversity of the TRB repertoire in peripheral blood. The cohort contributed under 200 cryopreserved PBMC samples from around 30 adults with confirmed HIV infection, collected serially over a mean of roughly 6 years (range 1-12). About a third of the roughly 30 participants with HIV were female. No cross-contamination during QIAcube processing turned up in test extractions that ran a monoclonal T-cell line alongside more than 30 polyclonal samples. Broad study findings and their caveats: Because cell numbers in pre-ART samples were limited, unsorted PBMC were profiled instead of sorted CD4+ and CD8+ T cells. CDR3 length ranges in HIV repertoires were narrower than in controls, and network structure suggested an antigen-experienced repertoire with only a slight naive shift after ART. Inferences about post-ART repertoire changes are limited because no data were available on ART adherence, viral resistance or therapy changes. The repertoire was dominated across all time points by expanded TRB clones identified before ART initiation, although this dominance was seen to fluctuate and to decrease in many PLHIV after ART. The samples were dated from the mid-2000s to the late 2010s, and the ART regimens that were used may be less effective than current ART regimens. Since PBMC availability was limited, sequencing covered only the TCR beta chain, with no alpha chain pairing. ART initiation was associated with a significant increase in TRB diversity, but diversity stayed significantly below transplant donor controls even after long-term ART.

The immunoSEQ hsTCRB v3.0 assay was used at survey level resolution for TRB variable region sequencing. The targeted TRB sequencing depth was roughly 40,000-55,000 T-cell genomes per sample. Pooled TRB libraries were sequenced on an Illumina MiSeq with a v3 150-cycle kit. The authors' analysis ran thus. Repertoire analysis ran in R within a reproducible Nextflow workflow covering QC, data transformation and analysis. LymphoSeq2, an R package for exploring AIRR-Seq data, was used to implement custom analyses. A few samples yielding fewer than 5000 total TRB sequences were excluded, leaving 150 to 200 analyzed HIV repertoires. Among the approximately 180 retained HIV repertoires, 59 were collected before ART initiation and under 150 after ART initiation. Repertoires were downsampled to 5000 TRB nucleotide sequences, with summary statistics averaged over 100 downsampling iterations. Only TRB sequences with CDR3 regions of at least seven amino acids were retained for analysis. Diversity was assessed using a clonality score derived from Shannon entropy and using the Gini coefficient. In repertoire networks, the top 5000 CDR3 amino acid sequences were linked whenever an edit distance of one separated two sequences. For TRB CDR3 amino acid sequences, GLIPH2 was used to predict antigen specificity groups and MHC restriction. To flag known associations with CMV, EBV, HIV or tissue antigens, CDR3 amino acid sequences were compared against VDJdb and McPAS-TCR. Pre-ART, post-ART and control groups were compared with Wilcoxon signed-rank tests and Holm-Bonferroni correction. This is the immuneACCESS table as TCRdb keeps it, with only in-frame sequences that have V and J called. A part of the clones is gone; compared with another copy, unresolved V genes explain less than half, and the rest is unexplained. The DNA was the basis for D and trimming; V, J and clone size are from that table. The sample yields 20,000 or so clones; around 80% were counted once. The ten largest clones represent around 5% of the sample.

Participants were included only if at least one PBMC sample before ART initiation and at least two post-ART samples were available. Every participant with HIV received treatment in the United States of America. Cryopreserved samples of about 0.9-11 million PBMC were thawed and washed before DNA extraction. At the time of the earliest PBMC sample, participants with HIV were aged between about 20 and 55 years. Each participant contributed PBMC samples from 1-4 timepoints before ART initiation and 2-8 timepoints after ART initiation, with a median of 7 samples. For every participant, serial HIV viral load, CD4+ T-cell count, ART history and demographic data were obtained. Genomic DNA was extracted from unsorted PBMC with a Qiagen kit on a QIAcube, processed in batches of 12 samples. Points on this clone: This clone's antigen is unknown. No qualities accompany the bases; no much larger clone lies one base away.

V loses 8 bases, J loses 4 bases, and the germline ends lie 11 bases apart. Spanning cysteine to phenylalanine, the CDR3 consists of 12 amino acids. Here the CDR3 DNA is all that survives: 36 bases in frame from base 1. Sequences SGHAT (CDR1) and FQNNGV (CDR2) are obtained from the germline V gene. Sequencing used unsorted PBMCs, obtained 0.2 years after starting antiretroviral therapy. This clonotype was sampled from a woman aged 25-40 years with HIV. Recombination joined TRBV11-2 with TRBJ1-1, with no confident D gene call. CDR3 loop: CASRNVATEAFF. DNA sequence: TGTGCCAGCCGGAATGTGGCCACTGAAGCTTTCTTT.